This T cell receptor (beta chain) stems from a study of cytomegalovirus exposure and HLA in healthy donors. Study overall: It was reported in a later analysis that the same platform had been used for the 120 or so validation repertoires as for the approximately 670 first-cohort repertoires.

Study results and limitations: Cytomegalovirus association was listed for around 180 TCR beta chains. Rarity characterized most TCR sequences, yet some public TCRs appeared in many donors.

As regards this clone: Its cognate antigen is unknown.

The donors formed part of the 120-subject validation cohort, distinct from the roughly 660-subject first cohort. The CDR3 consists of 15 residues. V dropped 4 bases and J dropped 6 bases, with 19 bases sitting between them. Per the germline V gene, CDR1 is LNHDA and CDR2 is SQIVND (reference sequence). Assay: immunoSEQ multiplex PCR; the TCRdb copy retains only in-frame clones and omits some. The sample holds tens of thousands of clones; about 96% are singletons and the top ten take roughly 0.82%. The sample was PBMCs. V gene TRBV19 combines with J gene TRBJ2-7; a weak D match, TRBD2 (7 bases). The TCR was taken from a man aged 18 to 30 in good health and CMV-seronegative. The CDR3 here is CASSTWGGRGFEQYF. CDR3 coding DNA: TGTGCCAGTAGTACCTGGGGGGGGCGCGGATTCGAGCAGTACTTC. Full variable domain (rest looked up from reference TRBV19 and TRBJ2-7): DGGITQSPKYLFRKEGQNVTLSCEQNLNHDAMYWYRQDPGQGLRLIYYSQIVNDFQKGDIAEGYSVSREKKESFPLTVTSAQKNPTAFYLCASSTWGGRGFEQYFGPGTRLTVT.